This TCR beta chain was recovered during a study of Ad26.COV2.S vaccination and SARS-CoV-2 variants. The overall study: Sample donor was a member of the COV1001 Ad26.COV2.S trial arm. Dosing was one shot or two shots 56 days apart.

Study outcomes and limitations: Spike-specific TCR breadth was greater after Ad26.COV2.S than placebo.

Produced via immunoSEQ multiplex PCR; TCRdb's table is partial and in-frame only. Of about 440,000 clones listed, about 90% were seen once; the top ten hold roughly 3.9%. V lost 5 bases to trimming and J lost 2 bases, with 19 bases between them. This CDR3 contains 16 residues. Germline values: CDR1 SGHAT, CDR2 FQNNGV. On this clone itself: As yet, its antigen is unknown.

Noted treatment: about 20 received Ad26.COV2.S at low or high dose, single or two shots; about five received placebo; per-sample allocation not given. All samples were drawn on day 63, counting from the first vaccine or placebo injection. Boston hosted the donor, who was an adult aged 18-55 years. The chain recombines TRBV11-2 with TRBJ2-7; D might be TRBD2 (6 bases). The starting material was peripheral blood, obtained in a trial of Ad26.COV2.S vaccine versus placebo. This receptor was taken from a person between 18 and 65 years old who received the Ad26.COV2.S COVID-19 vaccine or a placebo. The chain's CDR3 is CASSPPAGTLTYEQYF. The CDR3 nucleotides are TGTGCCAGCAGCCCCCCCGCCGGGACTCTAACCTACGAGCAGTACTTC.